This T cell receptor (beta chain) stems from a study of vaccination effects on CD4 cells after COVID-19. Method: immunoSEQ multiplex PCR; TCRdb's copy keeps in-frame clones and lacks some. The top ten clones hold 15% to 20% of a sample with about 55,000 clones, 55% to 75% of them seen once. Pools of viral peptides were used by the ViraFEST assay to expand antigen-specific CD4+ T cells ahead of sequencing. Following culture for around 10 days, CD4+ T cells were isolated. Nucleocapsid antibodies stayed negative before and after vaccination, showing no earlier SARS-CoV-2 infection. Cultures had half their medium replaced with IL-2 medium on days 3 and 7. In regard to this clone: What it binds is unknown. Germline and junction disagree at one end, which may indicate a read error.

CDR1 and CDR2 (germline): MNHEY, SVGAGI. This CDR3 comprises 14 residues. This chain links TRBV6-5 with TRBJ1-2, with 8 bases fitting TRBD1. Sample: CD4+ T cells from PBMCs cultured with SARS-CoV-2 spike peptides, taken before COVID-19 vaccination. This receptor was obtained from a human donor who received a COVID-19 vaccine. In nucleotides, the CDR3 is TGTGCCAGCAGTCCCGGACAGGGACGAAGTAAAAACGTCTTC. It is translated as CASSPGQGRSKNVF.